The sequence of this T cell receptor beta chain was determined in a study of T cells after yellow fever vaccination. TCRdb processed the 5' RACE reads anew with MiXCR; each CDR3 protein has one entry. Among 400,000 to 650,000 distinct CDR3 sequences, just over 20% were seen once, and the ten largest hold approximately 16%. The study's findings and limits: Repertoires sorted by FACS could include abundant clonotypes that are contaminants from the bulk population.

Of note for this clonotype: The antigen is undetermined.

V was shortened by 3 bases and J by 3 bases, with 11 bases between the two germline ends. CDR3 length: 14 residues. This TCR was recovered from a man in his late teens or twenties who received the YFV17D yellow fever vaccine. The material was PBMCs, obtained approximately 20 days after the first yellow fever vaccination. The chain joins TRBV12-3 or TRBV12-4 to TRBJ1-2; D not resolved. CDR3 nucleotide sequence: TGTGCCAGCAGTTTCCCAGGTGGTTACTATGGCTACACCTTC. Translating it yields CASSFPGGYYGYTF.